Included here is one T cell receptor (beta chain) sequence, with context. Its antigen is currently not known. No base-level quality is on record; no much larger clone is a single base apart. V is reduced by 6 bases and J by 3 bases, leaving a spacing of 21 bases between them. The CDR3 starts with the cysteine, ends with the phenylalanine, and has 16 residues. The sequence is cut down to CDR3 DNA, 48 bases in frame from base 1. Looking up the germline V gene yields CDR1 MDHEN and CDR2 SYDVKM. Using the deep immunoSEQ assay, TCR CDR3 regions were amplified from genomic DNA by multiplex PCR. Extracted genomic DNA from each cell subset was distributed evenly across all wells of several immunoSEQ 96-well plates, and each plate was treated as a replicate. For sorted subsets, 200 to 250 ng genomic DNA, equal to 30,000 or so T cell genomes, was loaded into each replicate PCR. Purified libraries were quantified with a Qubit 3.0 fluorometer, sized on a Bioanalyzer 2100, and re-quantified with the KAPA Library Quantification kit. Every immunoSEQ 96-well plate was sequenced on a dedicated single-read 150-cycle Illumina NextSeq 550 flow cell. The published analysis was carried out like this. The immunoSEQ output contained only junctional sequences without quality scores, so filtering could not match that applied to full-length reads. Sequences were annotated with PyIR, a Python wrapper for IgBLAST v1.9, using IMGT germline references to assign V/J genes and CDR3. Reads were filtered out if the reads had weak V/J assignments (E-value above 1e-6), no CDR3, stop codons, out-of-frame junctions, or ambiguous translated residues. A V3J clonotype was defined by an identical inferred V gene, J gene, and CDR3 amino acid sequence. Percentage overlap between repertoires was computed as shared unique clonotypes divided by the size of the smaller repertoire. RTK rarefaction, the Chao1 estimator, and Recon v2.1 estimates of unobserved clonotypes were used to assess repertoire richness. Generation probabilities were computed with OLGA for all TCRbeta clonotypes obtained by the gDNA method from several donors. TCRdb's version of the immuneACCESS table is confined to in-frame rearrangements and falls short of the full clone set. An unresolved V gene accounts for under half of the shortfall where checked; the remainder is of unknown origin. The DNA was the basis for D and trimming; V, J and clone size are from that table. This sample lists about 2 million clones; over 85% were detected once. The ten largest clones add up to more than 0.1% of the sample.

Healthy HIV-negative adults with no recently reported acute infections or vaccinations were included as donors. All donors were Caucasian adults living in Nashville, Tennessee, USA. CD4+ T cells were enriched by magnetic negative selection, after which naive cells were positively selected on CD45RA and the negative fraction was taken as the memory subset. Blood was collected by leukapheresis, and PBMCs were isolated by Ficoll-Histopaque density gradient centrifugation and then cryopreserved in liquid nitrogen vapor phase. Purity and quantity of every magnetically sorted T cell population were checked by analytical flow cytometry. Genomic DNA was isolated from every sorted fraction and measured by UV absorbance on a Nanodrop 2000c. This record belongs to a study of shared clonotypes between healthy human individuals (dated by TCRdb to 2019 to 2021). Regarding the complete study: Three men and a couple of women, aged 18 to 49 years, made up the cohort. For each donor, three plates each were used for CD4 naive and CD4 memory, two plates were used for CD8 naive, and one plate was used for CD8 memory. Blood TCR repertoires of roughly five healthy adults were deeply sequenced to estimate repertoire size and the extent of clonotype sharing between individuals. To increase sequencing depth and limit assay-specific biases, different laboratories used diverse techniques to prepare libraries and sequence TCR repertoires. Leukapheresis yielded between about 0.85 and 9 billion PBMCs per donor.

On the study overall, not on this receptor specifically: Only blood was sampled, and tissue TCR repertoires likely differ from those in blood. Pairwise subsampling indicated that sequencing depth was expected to affect the degree of clonotype sharing among donors. Naive subsets generally had larger estimated clonotype richness than memory subsets. Clonotypes shared by all four sorted-subset donors showed higher generation probabilities than non-shared clonotypes. When a handful of donors were compared, the shared fraction of clonotypes was around 4.6% for naive CD4, roughly 3.4% for naive CD8, 2% to 2.5% for memory CD4, and under 0.5% for memory CD8. The small number of donors limited the genetic and exposure-history diversity represented. Incomplete sequencing was indicated by rarefaction of sorted-subset datasets, despite the large sequencing depth.

The sequenced sample was naive CD4+ T cells sorted from blood. The sample's cell subset or site label, decoded: CD45RA+ positively selected. The clonotype originates from a man younger than 30 in good health. The V and J segments used are TRBV28 and TRBJ2-7; the D gene is possibly TRBD1 or TRBD2, each agreeing over 5 bases. The CDR3 corresponds to CASSLSELRGYYEQYF. The bases read TGTGCCAGCAGCCTTTCGGAGCTGAGGGGATACTACGAGCAGTACTTC.